Each of the 14 T cell receptor beta chains below was sequenced from the same sample in a study of blood T cell repertoires in COVID-19. Produced via immunoSEQ multiplex PCR; TCRdb's table is partial and in-frame only. The sample has 250,000 to 350,000 clones, around 89% seen once; the top ten hold about 6%. Sequenced material: peripheral blood. The receptor set was obtained from a woman aged 50 to 60 with COVID-19, enrolled during active disease.

The chain has TRBV12-3 or TRBV12-4 and TRBJ1-1; D may be TRBD1 (6 bases). The CDR3 is made up of 13 amino acids. Trimming left V 7 bases short and J 1 base short, with 10 bases between. CDR3 amino acids: CASILDRNTEAFF. CDR3 coding DNA: TGTGCCAGCATCCTGGACAGGAACACTGAAGCTTTCTTT.

The chain links TRBV4-2 to TRBJ2-1; 12 bases are a match to TRBD2. Trimming at V came to 6 bases and at J to 6 bases, leaving 6 bases not matched to a gene. In germline, CDR1 is LGHNA, CDR2 YNFKEQ. CDR3 length equals 15 residues. The CDR3 coding sequence is TGTGCCAGCAGGGATACTAGCGGGAGGTTCAATGAGCAGTTCTTC. Protein: CASRDTSGRFNEQFF.

In its sample, this clone was seen once. This rearrangement joins TRBV14 to TRBJ2-7; a weak D match, TRBD2 (5 bases). V was clipped by 0 bases and J by 3 bases, with 15 bases between them. The CDR3 has 16 residues. Germline CDR1 and CDR2: SGHDN and FVKESK. The CDR3 coding sequence is TGTGCCAGCAGCCAAGAAGCGGTAGACTACTACTACGAGCAGTACTTC. This codes for CASSQEAVDYYYEQYF. The whole variable domain, filled in from reference TRBV14 and TRBJ2-7, reads EAGVTQFPSHSVIEKGQTVTLRCDPISGHDNLYWYRRVMGKEIKFLLHFVKESKQDESGMPNNRFLAERTGGTYSTLKVQPAELEDSGVYFCASSQEAVDYYYEQYFGPGTRLTVT.

The rearrangement joins TRBV20-1 to TRBJ2-1; D is undetermined. CDR1 and CDR2 from the germline V gene are DFQATT and SNEGSKA (reference sequence). The V end was cut by 3 bases, the J end by 5 bases, with 14 bases between. CDR3 length: 14 amino acids. The CDR3 here is CSASARNKDNEQFF. CDR3 in DNA: TGCAGTGCTAGTGCCAGGAACAAGGACAATGAGCAGTTCTTC.

Only one count was recorded for this clone. The chain combines TRBV6-5 with TRBJ2-7, with TRBD2 identical over 13 bases. The CDR3 is 14 residues long. The ends lost 2 bases at V and 9 bases at J; junction bases unmatched: 4. Germline V gives CDR1 MNHEY, CDR2 SVGAGI. The CDR3 reads CASSYGTSGMRQYF. CDR3 bases: TGTGCCAGCAGTTACGGGACTAGCGGGATGAGGCAGTACTTC.

CDR3 sequence (DNA): TGTGCCAGTAGTAAGACACCCTCCGCGGGTACGTCTTTCTTT. The encoded protein is CASSKTPSAGTSFF. The chain employs TRBV19 and TRBJ1-1; D gene ambiguous. The V gene lost 4 bases and the J gene lost 12 bases, with 21 bases spanning the gap. The CDR3 loop spans 14 amino acids. Germline V gene sequence: CDR1 LNHDA, CDR2 SQIVND (reference sequence).

The genes are TRBV7-2 and TRBJ2-1; the match to TRBD2 covers 7 bases. The trim removed 5 bases at V and 9 bases at J, leaving 16 bases unmatched. CDR1 is SGHTA and CDR2 is FQGNSA in the germline V gene. The CDR3 spans 16 residues. CDR3 sequence: CASSGRVVVPRGEQFF. The CDR3 DNA sequence: TGTGCCAGCAGCGGGAGGGTCGTAGTTCCCCGCGGTGAGCAGTTCTTC.

This clone was seen only a few times. J is TRBJ2-3 and V is TRBV29-1, with TRBD1 identical over 10 bases. CDR3 length: 13 amino acids. Germline V gives CDR1 SQVTM, CDR2 ANQGSEA. V shed 8 bases, J shed 3 bases, and the junction held 5 bases outside the gene matches. CDR3 amino acids: CSTRTGGTDTQYF. The CDR3 DNA sequence: TGCAGCACCCGGACAGGGGGAACAGATACGCAGTATTTT.

The chain recombines TRBV5-1 with TRBJ2-2, with TRBD1 matching 7 bases. This CDR3 spans 17 amino acids. Losses at the gene ends were 0 bases for V and 5 bases for J; bases not matched to a gene: 10. Germline V gene sequence: CDR1 SGHRS, CDR2 YFSETQ. CDR3 protein: CASSLVPGGLGTGELFF. Here the CDR3 DNA reads TGCGCCAGCAGCTTGGTGCCAGGGGGTTTAGGGACCGGGGAGCTGTTTTTT.

The chain uses TRBV9 and TRBJ2-7; 11 bases fit TRBD2. The J segment lost 3 bases and the V segment lost 2 bases, leaving 1 base of the junction unmatched. Germline V gives CDR1 SGDLS, CDR2 YYNGEE. This CDR3 comprises 14 residues. CDR3: CASSVTSGNYEQYF. DNA for the CDR3: TGTGCCAGCAGCGTGACTAGCGGGAACTACGAGCAGTACTTC.

This chain connects TRBV19 to TRBJ1-2, with D tentatively TRBD1 (5 bases). This CDR3 is built from 15 residues. Germline V gives CDR1 LNHDA, CDR2 SQIVND (reference sequence). V lost 1 base to trimming and J lost 4 bases, with 13 bases between them. The CDR3: CASSIGGAIPYGYTF. Written as DNA, the CDR3 is TGTGCCAGTAGTATAGGGGGCGCGATCCCCTATGGCTACACCTTC.

This chain links TRBV30 with TRBJ1-1; TRBD1 matches at 10 bases. This CDR3 contains 17 residues. V dropped 0 bases and J dropped 4; count of bases not matched to a gene: 11. Germline assignment: CDR1 GTSNPN and CDR2 SVGIG (reference sequence). The CDR3 is CAWSVWAERDRGTEAFF. CDR3 coding DNA: TGTGCCTGGAGTGTATGGGCCGAGAGGGACAGGGGCACTGAAGCTTTCTTT.

The chain is built from TRBV18 and TRBJ2-1, with D perhaps TRBD2 (6 bases). The V gene's germline CDR1 is KGHSH and CDR2 LQKENI. With 5 bases removed from V and 5 bases from J, the gap between germline ends came to 13 bases. The CDR3 spans 14 residues. The CDR3 bases are TGTGCCAGCTCAGATAGCGGCAGCGACAATGAGCAGTTCTTC. It is translated as CASSDSGSDNEQFF.

The chain uses TRBV5-1 and TRBJ2-1; 9 nucleotides line up with TRBD2. This CDR3 spans 14 amino acids. V shed 5 bases, J shed 8 bases, and the junction held 8 bases outside the gene matches. The germline V gene has CDR1 SGHRS and CDR2 YFSETQ. Here the CDR3 DNA reads TGCGCCAGCAGTATTCCTAGCGGGACCGATGAGCAGTTCTTC. Its protein product is CASSIPSGTDEQFF. Full variable domain (missing parts from reference TRBV5-1 and TRBJ2-1): KAGVTQTPRYLIKTRGQQVTLSCSPISGHRSVSWYQQTPGQGLQFLFEYFSETQRNKGNFPGRFSGRQFSNSRSEMNVSTLELGDSALYLCASSIPSGTDEQFFGPGTRLTVL.